Listed here is a single T cell receptor (beta chain). The antigen is unknown. Preparation of the TCRbeta library was carried out with unique molecular identifiers. Via MiXCR, TCRdb re-called the PCR reads, giving one row per CDR3 protein. Of approximately 520,000 distinct CDR3 sequences listed, roughly 11% were seen once; the top ten hold approximately 15%. The data derive from a study of T-cell reconstitution after alpha-beta-depleted transplantation in children. Study outcomes and limitations: For some patients, TCRbeta diversity was high at day 60 because of recipient T cells and thymic progenitors that survived. From newly produced T cells came most of the T-cell counts and diversity one year after transplant.

Germline V lookup: CDR1 SGHRS, CDR2 YFSETQ. V lost 0 bases and J lost 4, with 8 bases in between. The CDR3 has 15 amino acids. This receptor was obtained from a female patient aged 2-9 years who had a stem cell transplant for aplastic anemia, so the T cells may come from the graft donor. This rearrangement joins TRBV5-1 to TRBJ1-6, with unresolved D. The input for sequencing was PBMCs, mostly from graft donor cells, taken 180 days after TCRalphabeta/CD19-depleted stem cell transplant. The CDR3 region has the DNA TGCGCCAGCAGCTTGGAACAGTATTATAATTCACCCCTCCACTTT. This codes for CASSLEQYYNSPLHF.